Presented here are 18 T cell receptor beta chains from one specimen sequenced in a study of OX40 agonist ivuxolimab in advanced cancers. Clones were read by immunoSEQ multiplex PCR, and TCRdb kept only the in-frame ones, dropping some. The sample holds 20,000 to 25,000 clones; around four fifths are singletons and the top ten take 50% to 60%. The sequencing used CD4+ or CD8+ T cells sorted from blood, collected in a trial of the OX40 agonist ivuxolimab. These receptors were collected from an adult with an advanced solid tumor such as melanoma, head and neck, liver or kidney cancer.

The chain joins TRBV4-1 to TRBJ2-4; D tentatively fits TRBD1 or TRBD2 (5 bases each). The CDR3 runs to 16 residues. V lost 0 bases to trimming and J lost 6 bases, with 15 bases between them. Germline loops: CDR1 MGHRA, CDR2 YSYEKL. In nucleotides, the CDR3 is TGCGCCAGCAGCCAAGATCAGTATGGGGACGGAAACATTCAGTACTTC. Protein sequence: CASSQDQYGDGNIQYF.

The gene calls are TRBV4-1 and TRBJ2-1; D gene uncertain. There are 12 residues in the CDR3. Trimming pared 1 base from V and 8 bases from J, leaving 6 bases between. Germline CDR1 and CDR2: MGHRA and YSYEKL. CDR3 sequence reads: CASSQGTDEQFF. CDR3 bases: TGCGCCAGCAGCCAAGGGACGGATGAGCAGTTCTTC.

As for this clone: Sequence at one end of the junction differs from germline and may be a read error. CDR3 residues: CASSLGTEAFF. The DNA for the CDR3 is TGTGCCAGCAGCCTAGGGACTGAAGCTTTCTTT. The chain links TRBV13 to TRBJ1-1, with unresolved D. The length of the CDR3 is 11 residues. The germline gives CDR1 PRHDT, CDR2 FYEKMQ (reference sequence). The complete variable domain, with remaining parts taken from reference TRBV13 and TRBJ1-1, reads AAGVIQSPRHLIKEKRETATLKCYPIPRHDTVYWYQQGPGQDPQFLISFYEKMQSDKGSIPDRFSAQQFSDYHSELNMSSLELGDSALYFCASSLGTEAFFGQGTRLTVV.

The chain combines TRBV25-1 with TRBJ1-1; D remains unclear. This CDR3 is 10 amino acids long. Germline V gene lookup returns CDR1 MGHDK and CDR2 SYGVNS. V was pared by 3 bases and J by 12 bases, with 8 bases between. CDR3 nucleotides: TGTGCCAGCAGTGAGAGTGTGACTTTCTTT. Translation gives CASSESVTFF.

This sequence joins TRBV6-5 and TRBJ2-7; TRBD1 matches at 9 bases. V gave up 0 bases and J gave up 1 base; unmatched junction bases: 1. The CDR3 totals 15 residues. Germline V CDR1 and CDR2: MNHEY, SVGAGI. The CDR3 protein is CASSYSGTGSYEQYF. In nucleotides, the CDR3 is TGTGCCAGCAGTTACTCTGGGACAGGGTCCTACGAGCAGTACTTC.

The chain joins TRBV6-6 to TRBJ1-5, with 7 bases identical to TRBD1. Germline V gene sequence: CDR1 MNHNY, CDR2 SVGAGI (reference sequence). The CDR3 is 15 residues long. The V segment lost 5 bases and the J segment 7 bases; nucleotides outside the gene matches: 11. The CDR3 region has the DNA TGTGCCAGCAGTCTCACCCAAGGGACAGACCAGCCCCAGCATTTT. This gives the protein CASSLTQGTDQPQHF.

This clone is a singleton in its sample. This sequence joins TRBV5-4 and TRBJ2-5; TRBD2 matches 11 bases. V shed 5 bases, J shed 3 bases, and the junction held 15 bases outside the gene matches. This CDR3 has 18 amino acids. The germline V gene has CDR1 SGHNT and CDR2 YYREEE (reference sequence). The CDR3 DNA is TGTGCCAGCAGTCCGCGCATTACTAGCGGGAGCCCTAAAGAGACCCAGTACTTC. This translates into CASSPRITSGSPKETQYF.

The rearrangement uses TRBV6-4 and TRBJ2-3; D perhaps matches TRBD2 (6 bases). Germline-derived CDR1 and CDR2 are MRHNA and SNTAGT. This CDR3 has 14 residues. V lost 6 bases, J lost 4 bases, and 14 bases lay in between. CDR3 amino acids: CASSPAGPPDTQYF. CDR3 sequence (DNA): TGTGCCAGCAGCCCAGCGGGTCCGCCAGATACGCAGTATTTT.

On this clone itself: A junction boundary mismatches the germline segment, possibly from a read error. V and J are TRBV7-7 and TRBJ2-1; 11 bases match TRBD2. In germline, CDR1 is SSHAT, CDR2 FNYEAQ (reference sequence). This CDR3 has 15 amino acids. CDR3 in amino acids: CASSLLAGGGNEQFF. Here the CDR3 DNA reads TGTGCTAGCAGCCTGCTAGCGGGGGGCGGGAATGAGCAGTTCTTC.

CDR3 region: CAWSPADANTGELFF. DNA of the CDR3: TGTGCCTGGAGCCCAGCGGACGCGAACACCGGGGAGCTGTTTTTT. The rearrangement uses TRBV30 and TRBJ2-2; TRBD2 might be the D (5 bases). V lost 3 bases to trimming and J lost 0 bases, with 11 bases between them. The CDR3 extends over 15 amino acids. Germline assignment: CDR1 GTSNPN and CDR2 SVGIG (reference sequence). The whole variable domain, filled in from reference TRBV30 and TRBJ2-2, reads SQTIHQWPATLVQPVGSPLSLECTVEGTSNPNLYWYRQAAGRGLQLLFYSVGIGQISSEVPQNLSASRPQDRQFILSSKKLLLSDSGFYLCAWSPADANTGELFFGEGSRLTVL.

CDR3 DNA: TGTGCCAGCAGCTTCTACTTCGGCACAGATACGCAGTATTTT. It translates to CASSFYFGTDTQYF. V usage is TRBV11-2 and J usage is TRBJ2-3, with D uncertain. The ends were cut back, 3 bases at V and 1 base at J, with 8 bases in the middle. Looked up from germline, CDR1 is SGHAT and CDR2 is FQNNGV. The CDR3 contains 14 residues.

The V gene is TRBV13, the J gene TRBJ1-5; no clear D gene. This CDR3 spans 14 amino acids. Trimming took off 3 bases at V and 1 base at J, with 7 bases between the two ends. Germline loops: CDR1 PRHDT, CDR2 FYEKMQ (reference sequence). CDR3 protein: CASSLSGSNQPQHF. The CDR3 DNA reads as TGTGCCAGCAGCTTGAGCGGGAGCAATCAGCCCCAGCATTTT.

Comment on this clone: The junction and the germline gene differ at one end; a read error may be behind it. The chain uses TRBV7-9 and TRBJ2-1, with TRBD2 matching 9 bases. CDR3 size: 15 residues. Germline CDR1 reads SEHNR; CDR2 reads FQNEAQ (reference sequence). This CDR3 reads CASSLASGRQNEQFF. The CDR3 DNA is TGTGCCAGCAGCCTAGCCAGCGGGAGGCAGAATGAGCAGTTCTTC. Using reference TRBV7-9 and TRBJ2-1 for the parts outside the CDR3, the full variable domain is DTGVSQNPRHKITKRGQNVTFRCDPISEHNRLYWYRQTLGQGPEFLTYFQNEAQLEKSRLLSDRFSAERPKGSFSTLEIQRTEQGDSAMYLCASSLASGRQNEQFFGPGTRLTVL.

V gene TRBV20-1 combines with J gene TRBJ2-7; D may be TRBD1 (6 bases). The CDR3 is 11 residues long. Germline V gene data show CDR1 as DFQATT and CDR2 as SNEGSKA (reference sequence). Between the trimmed V and J ends, which lost 4 bases and 7 bases, there was a span of 11 bases. CDR3 region: CSAKAGDEQYF. In nucleotides, the CDR3 is TGCAGTGCTAAGGCAGGGGATGAGCAGTACTTC.

The V and J genes are TRBV5-1 and TRBJ2-7; D possibly matches TRBD1 or TRBD2 (5 bases each). Germline-derived CDR1 and CDR2 are SGHRS and YFSETQ. The length of the CDR3 is 12 residues. The ends were cut back, 0 bases at V and 4 bases at J, with 5 bases in the middle. The CDR3 protein is CASSLGGYEQYF. CDR3 DNA: TGCGCCAGCAGCTTGGGGGGGTACGAGCAGTACTTC.

The gene calls are TRBV28 and TRBJ2-3; 9 bases map to TRBD2. This CDR3 is built from 19 residues. Losses at the gene ends were 1 base for V and 0 bases for J; bases not matched to a gene: 11. Germline V gene sequence: CDR1 MDHEN, CDR2 SYDVKM. The CDR3 DNA reads as TGTGCCAGCAGTTTATATCCAACTAGCGGGCCCCCTAGCACAGATACGCAGTATTTT. Protein: CASSLYPTSGPPSTDTQYF.

This clone was seen once. The chain combines TRBV11-2 with TRBJ2-7; 12 bases fit TRBD2. The CDR3 totals 17 residues. The trim removed 0 bases at V and 3 bases at J, leaving 6 bases unmatched. Germline-derived CDR1 and CDR2 are SGHAT and FQNNGV. The CDR3 DNA sequence: TGTGCCAGCAGCTTAGACCTAGCGGGGGGGCCGGGCTACGAGCAGTACTTC. Translating gives CASSLDLAGGPGYEQYF.

The genes are TRBV7-9 and TRBJ2-7; possibly TRBD2 for D (6 bases). The CDR3 contains 15 residues. V was shortened by 1 base and J by 2 bases, with 12 bases between the two germline ends. Germline V gene sequence: CDR1 SEHNR, CDR2 FQNEAQ (reference sequence). The CDR3 spells CASSLGPSVPYEQYF. Here the CDR3 DNA reads TGTGCCAGCAGCTTAGGCCCTAGCGTCCCCTACGAGCAGTACTTC.